Below are 17 T cell receptor beta chains sequenced from a single sample in a study of T cells after yellow fever vaccination. TCRdb ran MiXCR on the 5' RACE reads and lists one entry per CDR3 protein. This sample has about 340,000 distinct CDR3 sequences, with roughly an eighth found just once. The material sequenced was CD4+ T cells sorted from PBMCs, taken 15 days after the yellow fever booster vaccination. These receptors were obtained from a man aged 18-30 years who received the YFV17D yellow fever vaccine.

At least ten counts were recorded for this clonotype. The gene calls are TRBV11-1 and TRBJ2-3; D gene unclear. CDR1 and CDR2 (germline): SGHAT, FQDESV (reference sequence). CDR3 length: 12 residues. The V end was cut by 6 bases, the J end by 2 bases, with 6 bases between. This CDR3 reads CASRGFTDTQYF. CDR3 DNA: TGTGCCAGCAGGGGGTTCACAGATACGCAGTATTTT.

The V and J genes are TRBV5-6 and TRBJ1-2; D remains unclear. Germline loops: CDR1 SGHDT, CDR2 YYEEEE. The V end was cut by 3 bases, the J end by 7 bases, with 7 bases between. The CDR3 runs to 11 residues. CDR3 nucleotides: TGTGCCAGCAGCTCCTCGAGTGGCTACACCTTC. The encoded protein is CASSSSSGYTF.

This clonotype was seen at least ten times. The CDR3 region is CASSLVLGDTYYEQYF. The CDR3 nucleotides read TGTGCCAGCAGCTTAGTTCTGGGGGACACCTACTACGAGCAGTACTTC. The V call is TRBV7-9, the J call TRBJ2-7; TRBD1 is a possible D gene (6 bases). The CDR3 consists of 16 residues. V was trimmed by 1 base and J by 3 bases, leaving 16 bases between them. Germline CDR1 and CDR2: SEHNR and FQNEAQ (reference sequence).

The table lists this clonotype with a few counts. V is TRBV20-1 and J is TRBJ2-1; D possibly matches TRBD1 or TRBD2 (6 bases each). Trimming removed 6 bases at V and 0 bases at J, with 15 bases between. The CDR3 runs 15 residues. The germline V gene encodes CDR1 DFQATT and CDR2 SNEGSKA (reference sequence). CDR3 DNA sequence: TGCAGTGCGTACGGGGGCCGTAGCTCCTACAATGAGCAGTTCTTC. It is translated as CSAYGGRSSYNEQFF.

This clonotype has a count of ten or more. The CDR3 bases are TGTGCCAGCAGTTACTTCGGTGCTACAGGGGTGCTTGGGGAGACCCAGTACTTC. This encodes CASSYFGATGVLGETQYF. The gene calls are TRBV6-5 and TRBJ2-5; TRBD1 aligns across 7 bases. CDR1 MNHEY and CDR2 SVGAGI come from the germline V gene. The CDR3 spans 18 residues. The ends lost 1 base at V and 5 bases at J; junction bases unmatched: 16.

This clonotype was counted between two and nine times. The V and J genes are TRBV6-6 and TRBJ1-5; 7 nucleotides agree with TRBD1. The ends lost 4 bases at V and 8 bases at J; junction bases unmatched: 8. This CDR3 has 14 amino acids. CDR1 and CDR2 (germline): MNHNY, SVGAGI (reference sequence). CDR3 nucleotides: TGTGCCAGCAGTTCGGACAGGTTGTATGAGCCCCAGCATTTT. Encoded protein: CASSSDRLYEPQHF.

This clonotype came up many times. V gene TRBV5-1 combines with J gene TRBJ1-2; D is possibly TRBD1 (6 bases). V lost 7 bases and J 0 bases, leaving 10 bases between the germline ends. The CDR3 is 13 amino acids. The germline gives CDR1 SGHRS, CDR2 YFSETQ. CDR3 sequence: CASGSGANYGYTF. The DNA of the CDR3 is TGCGCCAGCGGTTCAGGGGCTAACTATGGCTACACCTTC.

This clonotype has a handful of counts. CDR3 sequence: CASSYRTGNTEAFF. Here the CDR3 DNA reads TGTGCCAGCAGCTACCGGACAGGAAACACTGAAGCTTTCTTT. The chain joins TRBV11-2 to TRBJ1-1; the match to TRBD1 covers 7 bases. The V gene's germline CDR1 is SGHAT and CDR2 FQNNGV. This CDR3 spans 14 amino acids. V dropped 4 bases and J dropped 2; count of bases not matched to a gene: 4.

This clonotype was seen a few times. The chain recombines TRBV5-1 with TRBJ2-2; the D is unclear. The germline CDR1 and CDR2 sequences are SGHRS and YFSETQ. The V and J ends lost 4 bases and 7 bases respectively, with 20 bases between them. The CDR3 has 16 amino acids. The DNA for the CDR3 is TGCGCCAGCAGCCACTTAGGCCGCTTTTTATACGGGGAGCTGTTTTTT. Amino acids: CASSHLGRFLYGELFF.

This clonotype was found a few times. The V and J genes are TRBV5-6 and TRBJ1-2, with D perhaps TRBD1 (5 bases). V shed 0 bases and J shed 6 bases, with 12 bases lying between them. The CDR3 totals 14 residues. CDR1 is SGHDT, CDR2 YYEEEE, per germline. CDR3: CASSLGPGQDGYTF. The DNA for the CDR3 is TGTGCCAGCAGCTTGGGTCCGGGGCAGGATGGCTACACCTTC.

This clonotype was counted between two and nine times. The gene calls are TRBV5-4 and TRBJ2-7; 9 nucleotides match TRBD1. Germline V gene data show CDR1 as SGHNT and CDR2 as YYREEE (reference sequence). Trimming cost V 4 bases and J 7 bases; bases outside gene matches: 6. The CDR3 runs to 13 residues. In DNA form, the CDR3 reads TGTGCCAGCAGCACGGACAGGGGCGGGGAGCAGTACTTC. This gives the protein CASSTDRGGEQYF.

The chain uses TRBV2 and TRBJ2-7; D unclear. Trimming cost V 2 bases and J 6 bases, with 5 bases left between them. CDR1 SNHLY and CDR2 FYNNEI come from the germline V gene. This CDR3 has 11 amino acids. The CDR3 nucleotides are TGTGCCAGCAGTGAATGGGGCGAGCAGTACGTC. This codes for CASSEWGEQYV.

The chain carries TRBV5-1 and TRBJ2-3, with 8 bases that match TRBD1. The germline V gene encodes CDR1 SGHRS and CDR2 YFSETQ. This CDR3 region has 15 residues. With V trimmed by 1 base and J by 0 bases, 1 base remained unmatched. CDR3 in DNA: TGCGCCAGCAGCTTGACAGGGGGTAGCACAGATACGCAGTATTTT. Translating it yields CASSLTGGSTDTQYF.

The chain combines TRBV4-3 with TRBJ2-1; 10 bases are a match to TRBD2. The V gene end was trimmed by 1 base and the J gene end by 6 bases; junction bases not matched to a gene: 12. Germline values: CDR1 LGHNA, CDR2 YSLEER. The CDR3 contains 18 residues. The CDR3 loop reads CASSQGVVGLAGVNEQFF. In DNA form, the CDR3 reads TGCGCCAGCAGCCAAGGGGTCGTGGGCCTAGCGGGGGTCAATGAGCAGTTCTTC.

This clonotype has a handful of counts. The chain joins TRBV20-1 to TRBJ2-1, with TRBD2 matching 9 bases. The length of the CDR3 is 17 residues. Germline V gene data show CDR1 as DFQATT and CDR2 as SNEGSKA (reference sequence). V lost 3 bases and J lost 0; bases outside the gene matches: 9. The CDR3 loop reads CSASVAGAQSSYNEQFF. CDR3 bases: TGCAGTGCTAGTGTAGCGGGGGCCCAGAGCTCCTACAATGAGCAGTTCTTC.

The V gene is TRBV20-1, the J gene TRBJ2-3, with D tentatively TRBD2 (7 bases). V was pared by 3 bases and J by 6 bases, with 16 bases between. The CDR3 loop spans 14 amino acids. The germline CDR1 and CDR2 sequences are DFQATT and SNEGSKA (reference sequence). CDR3 in amino acids: CSASRGEGGDTQYF. CDR3 in DNA: TGCAGTGCTAGTCGGGGAGAGGGGGGGGATACGCAGTATTTT.

This clonotype was found a few times. The CDR3, as DNA: TGTGCCAGCAGGCGGGAGGCCGGGCATTTT. It yields the protein CASRREAGHF. The J gene is TRBJ1-5, the V gene TRBV6-5; D is unclear. CDR1 is MNHEY, CDR2 SVGAGI, per germline. The CDR3 is made up of 10 amino acids. With 6 bases removed from V and 15 bases from J, the gap between germline ends came to 12 bases.